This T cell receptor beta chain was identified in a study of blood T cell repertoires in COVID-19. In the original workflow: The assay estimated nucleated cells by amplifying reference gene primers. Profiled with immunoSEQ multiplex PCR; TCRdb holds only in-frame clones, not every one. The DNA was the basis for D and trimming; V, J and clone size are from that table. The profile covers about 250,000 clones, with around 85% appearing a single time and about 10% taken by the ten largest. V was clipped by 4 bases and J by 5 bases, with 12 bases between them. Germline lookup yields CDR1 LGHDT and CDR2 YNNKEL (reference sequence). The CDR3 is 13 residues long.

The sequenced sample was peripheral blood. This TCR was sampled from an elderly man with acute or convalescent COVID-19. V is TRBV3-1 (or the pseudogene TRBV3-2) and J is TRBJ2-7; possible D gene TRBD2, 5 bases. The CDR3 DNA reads TGTGCCAGCAGCCGGGCCCCCGGGGACGAGCAGTACTTC. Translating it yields CASSRAPGDEQYF.